This T cell receptor beta chain came from a study of cytomegalovirus exposure and HLA in healthy donors. Study results and limitations: Several of the most significant clusters were apparently associated with common viral pathogens in a later analysis. Presence/absence analyses treated sequencing depth as roughly uniform across donors.

The PCR used 60 Vbeta and 13 Jbeta primers. Using immunoSEQ multiplex PCR, the repertoire was profiled, and TCRdb retains in-frame clones only, with some absent. The table lists 160,000 or so clones, around three quarters of them singletons. On this clone itself: The antigen remains unidentified.

This receptor was taken from a man in his forties in good health and CMV-seronegative. Sequenced input: PBMCs.

DNA of the CDR3: TGTGCCAGCAGCCAGCCGCGGGTGAGCTCCTACGAGCAGTACTTC. This sequence encodes CASSQPRVSSYEQYF. The chain links TRBV14 to TRBJ2-5; perhaps TRBD2 as D (5 bases). The DNA end is a closer match to TRBJ2-7, so the J assignment may be wrong. Germline-derived CDR1 and CDR2 are SGHDN and FVKESK. There are 15 residues in the CDR3.